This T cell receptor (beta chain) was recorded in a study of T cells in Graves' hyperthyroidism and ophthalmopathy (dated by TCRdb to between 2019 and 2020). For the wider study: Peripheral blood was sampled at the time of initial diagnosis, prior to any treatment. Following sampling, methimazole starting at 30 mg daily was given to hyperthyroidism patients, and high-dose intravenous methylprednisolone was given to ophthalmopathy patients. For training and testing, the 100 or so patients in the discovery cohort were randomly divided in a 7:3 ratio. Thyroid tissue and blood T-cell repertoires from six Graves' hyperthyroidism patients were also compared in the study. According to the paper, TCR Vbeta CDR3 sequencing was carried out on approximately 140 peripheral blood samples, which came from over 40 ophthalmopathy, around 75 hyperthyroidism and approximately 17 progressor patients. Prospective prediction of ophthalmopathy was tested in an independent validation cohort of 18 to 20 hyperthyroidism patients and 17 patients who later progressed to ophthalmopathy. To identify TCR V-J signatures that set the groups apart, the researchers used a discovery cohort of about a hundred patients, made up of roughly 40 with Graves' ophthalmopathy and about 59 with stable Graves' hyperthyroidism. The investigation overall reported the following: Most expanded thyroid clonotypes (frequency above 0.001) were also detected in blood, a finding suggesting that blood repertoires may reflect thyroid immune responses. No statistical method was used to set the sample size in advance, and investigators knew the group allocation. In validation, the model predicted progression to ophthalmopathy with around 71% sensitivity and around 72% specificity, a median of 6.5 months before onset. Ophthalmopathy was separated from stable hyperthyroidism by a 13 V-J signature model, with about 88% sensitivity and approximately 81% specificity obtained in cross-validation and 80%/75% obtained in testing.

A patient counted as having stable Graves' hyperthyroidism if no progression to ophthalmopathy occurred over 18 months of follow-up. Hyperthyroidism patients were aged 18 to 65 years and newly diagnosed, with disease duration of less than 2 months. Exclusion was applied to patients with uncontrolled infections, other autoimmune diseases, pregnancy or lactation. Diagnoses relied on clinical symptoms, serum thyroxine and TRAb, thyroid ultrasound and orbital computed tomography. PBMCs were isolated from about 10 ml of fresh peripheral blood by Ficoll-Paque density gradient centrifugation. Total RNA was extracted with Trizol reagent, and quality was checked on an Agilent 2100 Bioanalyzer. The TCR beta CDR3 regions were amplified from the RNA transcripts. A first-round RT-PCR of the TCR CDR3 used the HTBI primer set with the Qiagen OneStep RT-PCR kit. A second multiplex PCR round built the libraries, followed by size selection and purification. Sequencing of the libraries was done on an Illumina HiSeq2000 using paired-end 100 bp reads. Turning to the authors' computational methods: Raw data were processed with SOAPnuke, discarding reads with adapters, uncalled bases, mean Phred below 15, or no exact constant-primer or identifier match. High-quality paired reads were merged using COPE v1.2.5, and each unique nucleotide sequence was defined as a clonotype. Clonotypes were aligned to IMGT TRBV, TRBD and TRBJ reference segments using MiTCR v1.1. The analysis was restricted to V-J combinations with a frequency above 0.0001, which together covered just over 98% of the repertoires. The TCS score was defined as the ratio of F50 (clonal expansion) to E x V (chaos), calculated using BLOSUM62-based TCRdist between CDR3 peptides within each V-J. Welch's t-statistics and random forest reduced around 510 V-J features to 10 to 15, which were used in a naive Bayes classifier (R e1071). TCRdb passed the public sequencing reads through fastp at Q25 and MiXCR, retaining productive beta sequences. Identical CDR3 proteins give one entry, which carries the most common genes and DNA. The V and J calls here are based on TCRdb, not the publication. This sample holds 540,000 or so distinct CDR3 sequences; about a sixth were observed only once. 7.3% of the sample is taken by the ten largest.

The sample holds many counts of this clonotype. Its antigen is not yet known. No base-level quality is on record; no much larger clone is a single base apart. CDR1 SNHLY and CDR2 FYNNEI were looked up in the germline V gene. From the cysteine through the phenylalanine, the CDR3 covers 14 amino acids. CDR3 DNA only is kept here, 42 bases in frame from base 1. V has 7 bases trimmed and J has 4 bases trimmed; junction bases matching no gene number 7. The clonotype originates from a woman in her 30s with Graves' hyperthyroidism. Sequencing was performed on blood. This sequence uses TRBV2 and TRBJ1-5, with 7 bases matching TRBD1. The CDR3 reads CASNPTGENQPQHF. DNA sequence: TGTGCCAGCAATCCAACAGGGGAGAATCAGCCCCAGCATTTT.